The 9 T cell receptor beta chains reported below all come from one sample, sequenced in a study of T cell responses to AZD1222 COVID-19 vaccine. TCRdb's table, derived via immunoSEQ multiplex PCR, lists solely in-frame clones and lacks some. The sample lists 42,000 or so clones, over 75% occurring once. The specimen was peripheral blood, collected 28 days after the second dose of the MenACWY control vaccine. The receptor set was obtained from an adult who received the MenACWY meningococcal vaccine as a control.

The chain is built from TRBV28 and TRBJ2-2; D uncertain. Looked up from germline, CDR1 is MDHEN and CDR2 is SYDVKM. The CDR3 is made up of 14 amino acids. Trimming took off 6 bases at V and 1 base at J, with 9 bases between the two ends. The CDR3 coding sequence is TGTGCCAGCAGGCCCCATCGGAACACCGGGGAGCTGTTTTTT. Translating it yields CASRPHRNTGELFF.

The rearrangement uses TRBV11-2 and TRBJ2-7; the D gene is possibly TRBD2 (6 bases). V lost 5 bases to trimming and J lost 2 bases, with 10 bases between them. Per germline, CDR1 SGHAT and CDR2 FQNNGV. CDR3 length: 13 amino acids. DNA of the CDR3: TGTGCCAGCAGCGTTAGCGGAACCTACGAGCAGTACTTC. This gives the protein CASSVSGTYEQYF.

V is TRBV30 and J is TRBJ1-2, with a tentative D call TRBD1 (5 bases). The V gene lost 5 bases and the J gene lost 7 bases, with 14 bases spanning the gap. The CDR3 is 12 amino acids. Germline CDR1 and CDR2: GTSNPN and SVGIG (reference sequence). CDR3 nucleotide sequence: TGTGCCTGGGGTGATAGGGGTAGTGGCTACACCTTC. Its translation: CAWGDRGSGYTF.

The chain is built from TRBV18 and TRBJ1-3; 8 bases fit TRBD1. After removal of 3 bases from V and 1 base from J, the junction contained 11 bases not matched to a gene. Germline V gene data show CDR1 as KGHSH and CDR2 as LQKENI. The CDR3 contains 18 residues. The CDR3 DNA follows: TGTGCCAGCTCACCTATCCCCCACAGGGGGGTGTCTGGAAACACCATATATTTT. Amino acid sequence: CASSPIPHRGVSGNTIYF. The full variable domain, its missing parts supplied by reference TRBV18 and TRBJ1-3, is NAGVMQNPRHLVRRRGQEARLRCSPMKGHSHVYWYRQLPEEGLKFMVYLQKENIIDESGMPKERFSAEFPKEGPSILRIQQVVRGDSAAYFCASSPIPHRGVSGNTIYFGEGSWLTVV.

This clone was seen a single time. CDR3: CASSPTGGGYNEQFF. The CDR3 bases are TGTGCCAGCAGCCCGACAGGGGGCGGTTACAATGAGCAGTTCTTC. V and J are TRBV5-4 and TRBJ2-1, with 10 bases fitting TRBD1. From germline, CDR1 is SGHNT and CDR2 YYREEE (reference sequence). J lost 4 bases, V lost 4 bases, and 5 bases had no gene match. This CDR3 spans 15 amino acids.

This rearrangement joins TRBV18 to TRBJ1-2; 11 bases fit TRBD1. J gave up 6 bases and V 1 base, and 1 base lay outside the gene matches. CDR3 length equals 14 residues. Germline V gives CDR1 KGHSH, CDR2 LQKENI. CDR3 DNA: TGTGCCAGCTCACCACAGGACAGGGGGCATGGCTACACCTTC. Translating it yields CASSPQDRGHGYTF.

The CDR3 here is CASSLGDSIDYGYTF. DNA of the CDR3: TGCGCCAGCAGCCTGGGGGACAGTATCGACTATGGCTACACCTTC. The V call is TRBV5-1, the J call TRBJ1-2; 7 nucleotides agree with TRBD1. This CDR3 region has 15 residues. The V gene's germline CDR1 is SGHRS and CDR2 YFSETQ. The trim removed 4 bases at V and 3 bases at J, leaving 9 bases unmatched. The full variable domain, in which reference TRBV5-1 and TRBJ1-2 provide the parts outside the CDR3, is KAGVTQTPRYLIKTRGQQVTLSCSPISGHRSVSWYQQTPGQGLQFLFEYFSETQRNKGNFPGRFSGRQFSNSRSEMNVSTLELGDSALYLCASSLGDSIDYGYTFGSGTRLTVV.

This rearrangement joins TRBV27 to TRBJ2-7; 8 bases map to TRBD2. The germline V gene encodes CDR1 MNHEY and CDR2 SMNVEV (reference sequence). This CDR3 spans 16 amino acids. Germline trimming cut 5 bases from V and 5 bases from J; bases unmatched to any gene: 14. Here the CDR3 DNA reads TGTGCCAGCAGTACCTCCGAGCGGGAGAACGTTAACGAGCAGTACTTC. It yields the protein CASSTSERENVNEQYF.

The J gene is TRBJ1-3, the V gene TRBV4-1; D gene unclear. The CDR3 has 16 amino acids. Looked up from germline, CDR1 is MGHRA and CDR2 is YSYEKL. Trimming stripped 2 bases from V and 0 bases from J, with 11 bases between. As DNA, the CDR3 is TGCGCCAGCAGCCAATGGAGGGAGAGCTCTGGAAACACCATATATTTT. Translated: CASSQWRESSGNTIYF.